The 20 T cell receptor beta chains in this list originate from one sample, sequenced in a study of cytomegalovirus exposure and HLA in healthy donors. With 60 Vbeta and 13 Jbeta primers, the PCR was carried out. Libraries were prepared by immunoSEQ multiplex PCR; TCRdb keeps only in-frame clonotypes and omits some of them. The sample lists around 180,000 clones, 65% to 75% occurring once. The source material was PBMCs. The receptors come from a girl under 18 in good health and CMV-seronegative.

This clone was recorded only once. The chain carries TRBV5-6 and TRBJ1-1; TRBD1 might be the D (5 bases). Trimming removed 3 bases at V and 4 bases at J, with 16 bases between. Germline lookup yields CDR1 SGHDT and CDR2 YYEEEE. The CDR3 length is 15 residues. In DNA, the CDR3 is TGTGCCAGCAGCTCTCCAGGGATCAGGATCACTGAAGCTTTCTTT. It yields the protein CASSSPGIRITEAFF.

This clone was seen a handful of times. The chain carries TRBV9 and TRBJ1-2, with D unresolved. The germline V and J ends were trimmed by 4 bases and 2 bases, with 12 bases remaining between them. Germline values: CDR1 SGDLS, CDR2 YYNGEE. This CDR3 spans 14 amino acids. The CDR3 loop reads CASSFGGLNYGYTF. The CDR3 DNA reads TGTGCCAGCAGCTTTGGAGGACTCAACTATGGCTACACCTTC.

Remarks on this clone: Other DNA sequences from this sample encode an identical CDR3 as well. The chain combines TRBV5-1 with TRBJ1-5; TRBD1 aligns across 9 bases. Trimming at V came to 4 bases and at J to 0 bases, leaving 5 bases not matched to a gene. Germline CDR1 SGHRS, CDR2 YFSETQ. CDR3 length: 16 amino acids. The DNA of the CDR3 is TGCGCCAGCAGCCCAGGGACAGGGAATAGCAATCAGCCCCAGCATTTT. This gives the protein CASSPGTGNSNQPQHF.

For this clone: A junction end diverges from the germline sequence, so it may reflect a read error. The CDR3 protein is CASGLGPPIF. CDR3 in DNA: TGTGCTAGTGGTTTGGGGCCACCCATCTTC. The chain uses TRBV12-5 and TRBJ2-7; the D is unclear. CDR1 is LGHNT, CDR2 FRNRAP, per germline. The CDR3 is 10 amino acids.

This clone turned up a few times. The gene calls are TRBV15 and TRBJ1-6; TRBD1 might be the D (5 bases). Trimming cost V 5 bases and J 7 bases, with 12 bases left between them. There are 14 residues in the CDR3. CDR1 and CDR2 (germline): LNHNV, YYDKDF (reference sequence). The CDR3 coding sequence is TGTGCCACCAGCGTGGACCGGGGGAATTCACCCCTCCACTTT. Encoded protein: CATSVDRGNSPLHF.

The chain couples TRBV19 to TRBJ2-2, with 11 bases identical to TRBD2. From germline, CDR1 is LNHDA and CDR2 SQIVND (reference sequence). With V trimmed by 6 bases and J by 7 bases, 10 bases remained unmatched. This CDR3 is built from 16 residues. This CDR3 reads CASSTSTSGAIGELFF. CDR3 coding DNA: TGTGCCAGTAGCACGTCGACTAGCGGGGCGATCGGGGAGCTGTTTTTT. The variable domain in full, completed from reference TRBV19 and TRBJ2-2, reads DGGITQSPKYLFRKEGQNVTLSCEQNLNHDAMYWYRQDPGQGLRLIYYSQIVNDFQKGDIAEGYSVSREKKESFPLTVTSAQKNPTAFYLCASSTSTSGAIGELFFGEGSRLTVL.

The sample holds a few counts of this clone. The rearrangement links TRBV6-1 to TRBJ1-1; no clear D gene. Germline CDR1 and CDR2: MNHNS and SASEGT. V shed 3 bases and J shed 2 bases, with 10 bases lying between them. This CDR3 contains 14 residues. The CDR3 region has the DNA TGTGCCAGCAGTGACAGGCGTAGTAACACTGAAGCTTTCTTT. Amino acid sequence: CASSDRRSNTEAFF.

J is TRBJ2-3 and V is TRBV19; 8 nucleotides line up with TRBD2. Germline CDR1 reads LNHDA; CDR2 reads SQIVND (reference sequence). V was pared by 6 bases and J by 1 base, with 3 bases of the junction left unmatched. The CDR3 has 14 residues. In nucleotides, the CDR3 is TGTGCCAGTAGCCTTAGCGGGGGCACAGATACGCAGTATTTT. This encodes CASSLSGGTDTQYF. Filled out from reference TRBV19 and TRBJ2-3, the complete variable domain reads DGGITQSPKYLFRKEGQNVTLSCEQNLNHDAMYWYRQDPGQGLRLIYYSQIVNDFQKGDIAEGYSVSREKKESFPLTVTSAQKNPTAFYLCASSLSGGTDTQYFGPGTRLTVL.

The chain employs TRBV7-9 and TRBJ2-3; the match to TRBD2 covers 9 bases. J was trimmed by 4 bases and V by 1 base; bases with no gene match: 3. Germline lookup yields CDR1 SEHNR and CDR2 FQNEAQ (reference sequence). The CDR3 has 15 amino acids. The CDR3 reads CASSLGLAGSDTQYF. CDR3 nucleotides: TGTGCCAGCAGCTTAGGGCTAGCGGGGTCAGATACGCAGTATTTT.

The V call is TRBV5-4, the J call TRBJ2-7; D is possibly TRBD1 (6 bases). The CDR3 is 13 amino acids. CDR1 is SGHNT, CDR2 YYREEE, per germline (reference sequence). The germline V and J ends were trimmed by 4 bases and 2 bases, with 10 bases remaining between them. CDR3 nucleotide sequence: TGTGCCAGCAGCCCCCAGGGGCCCTACGAGCAGTACTTC. As protein: CASSPQGPYEQYF.

The chain carries TRBV5-1 and TRBJ2-3; TRBD2 matches 8 bases. The trim removed 6 bases at V and 6 bases at J, leaving 18 bases unmatched. Germline V lookup: CDR1 SGHRS, CDR2 YFSETQ. The CDR3 consists of 17 residues. Written as DNA, the CDR3 is TGCGCCAGCACCATGACGGGGGTAGCGGGGTTCCGGGATACGCAGTATTTT. Its protein product is CASTMTGVAGFRDTQYF.

The genes are TRBV5-6 and TRBJ2-7; TRBD1 aligns across 8 bases. V shed 0 bases, J shed 5 bases, and the junction held 4 bases outside the gene matches. The CDR3 is made up of 14 amino acids. Germline V gene sequence: CDR1 SGHDT, CDR2 YYEEEE. CDR3 amino acids: CASSLGTGGDEQYF. CDR3 nucleotide sequence: TGTGCCAGCAGCTTGGGCACAGGGGGAGACGAGCAGTACTTC.

The chain employs TRBV19 and TRBJ1-5, with D hard to call. Germline V gene data show CDR1 as LNHDA and CDR2 as SQIVND (reference sequence). The CDR3 covers 12 residues. Deletions cut 7 bases from V and 11 bases from J, with 15 bases between. CDR3 loop: CASTHNGGTQHF. CDR3 sequence (DNA): TGTGCCAGTACCCATAATGGAGGGACCCAGCATTTT.

The chain joins TRBV7-6 to TRBJ1-1; 10 bases are shared with TRBD1. Per germline, CDR1 SGHVS and CDR2 FNYEAQ. This CDR3 is built from 14 residues. J lost 4 bases, V lost 5 bases, and 4 bases had no gene match. In DNA, the CDR3 is TGTGCCAGCAGCGACAGGGGGCTTGGCACTGAAGCTTTCTTT. It is translated as CASSDRGLGTEAFF.

CDR3 protein: CASSLGPAAYEQYF. CDR3 coding DNA: TGCGCCAGCAGCTTGGGCCCAGCGGCCTACGAGCAGTACTTC. The V gene is TRBV5-1, the J gene TRBJ2-7, with a possible D match to TRBD2 (5 bases). Germline V gene data show CDR1 as SGHRS and CDR2 as YFSETQ. The CDR3 loop spans 14 amino acids. Trimming took off 0 bases at V and 2 bases at J, with 9 bases between the two ends.

This clone was found once. The V gene is TRBV27, the J gene TRBJ1-2, with D tentatively TRBD1 (6 bases). V lost 6 bases to trimming and J lost 0 bases, with 20 bases between them. The CDR3 length is 17 residues. Germline V gene data show CDR1 as MNHEY and CDR2 as SMNVEV (reference sequence). CDR3 region: CASSHLKQGSANYGYTF. The CDR3, as DNA: TGTGCCAGCAGCCATCTGAAACAGGGATCAGCTAACTATGGCTACACCTTC.

This clone was counted once. The rearrangement links TRBV7-9 to TRBJ1-1; 7 nucleotides match TRBD1. Germline V gives CDR1 SEHNR, CDR2 FQNEAQ (reference sequence). The V and J ends lost 3 bases and 1 base, in that order; junction bases with no gene match: 5. There are 15 residues in the CDR3. CDR3 nucleotide sequence: TGTGCCAGCAGCTTTCAAGGGGGCGCGAACACTGAAGCTTTCTTT. Amino acids: CASSFQGGANTEAFF. Using reference TRBV7-9 and TRBJ1-1 for the parts outside the CDR3, the full variable domain is DTGVSQNPRHKITKRGQNVTFRCDPISEHNRLYWYRQTLGQGPEFLTYFQNEAQLEKSRLLSDRFSAERPKGSFSTLEIQRTEQGDSAMYLCASSFQGGANTEAFFGQGTRLTVV.

The chain recombines TRBV6-5 with TRBJ2-5, with TRBD1 matching 9 bases. The germline CDR1 and CDR2 sequences are MNHEY and SVGAGI. The V gene end was trimmed by 4 bases and the J gene end by 6 bases; junction bases not matched to a gene: 9. This CDR3 has 15 amino acids. Written as DNA, the CDR3 is TGTGCCAGCAGTTCCACAGGGGGCGGGGTAAAGACCCAGTACTTC. It specifies CASSSTGGGVKTQYF.

The chain recombines TRBV5-1 with TRBJ2-5, with D possibly being TRBD2 (6 bases). Trimming left V 0 bases short and J 4 bases short, with 10 bases between. Germline CDR1 and CDR2: SGHRS and YFSETQ. This CDR3 region has 14 residues. DNA of the CDR3: TGCGCCAGCAGCTTGGGGACGGGACTAGAGACCCAGTACTTC. It specifies CASSLGTGLETQYF. Full variable domain (outside the CDR3, taken from reference TRBV5-1 and TRBJ2-5): KAGVTQTPRYLIKTRGQQVTLSCSPISGHRSVSWYQQTPGQGLQFLFEYFSETQRNKGNFPGRFSGRQFSNSRSEMNVSTLELGDSALYLCASSLGTGLETQYFGPGTRLLVL.

V is TRBV5-1 and J is TRBJ2-7; 8 nucleotides line up with TRBD1. CDR1 SGHRS and CDR2 YFSETQ come from the germline V gene. The CDR3 is 14 residues long. V trimming: 5 bases; J trimming: 1 base; junction bases outside the gene matches: 5. In DNA, the CDR3 is TGCGCCAGCAGAGGAGGACAGGGATCCTACGAGCAGTACTTC. Translating it yields CASRGGQGSYEQYF.